The 27 T cell receptor beta chains below all came from one sample that was sequenced in a study of blood T cell repertoires in COVID-19. Using immunoSEQ multiplex PCR, the repertoire was profiled, and TCRdb retains in-frame clones only, with some absent. The sample has about 120,000 clones; approximately 86% are singletons. The sample comprised peripheral blood. Receptor source: a woman between 70 and 85 years old with COVID-19, enrolled during active disease.

This chain joins TRBV9 and TRBJ1-1; D is uncertain. The germline CDR1 and CDR2 sequences are SGDLS and YYNGEE. The CDR3 extends over 13 amino acids. Trimming removed 0 bases from V and 1 base from J, with 4 bases in between. The DNA of the CDR3 is TGTGCCAGCAGCGTAGATAGGAACACTGAAGCTTTCTTT. Translation gives CASSVDRNTEAFF. Supplemented by reference TRBV9 and TRBJ1-1, the full variable domain reads DSGVTQTPKHLITATGQRVTLRCSPRSGDLSVYWYQQSLDQGLQFLIQYYNGEERAKGNILERFSAQQFPDLHSELNLSSLELGDSALYFCASSVDRNTEAFFGQGTRLTVV.

This sequence joins TRBV5-5 and TRBJ1-1, with D uncertain. The CDR3 extends over 16 amino acids. Trimming left V 3 bases short and J 0 bases short, with 15 bases between. Germline V lookup: CDR1 SGHKS, CDR2 YYEKEE (reference sequence). CDR3 nucleotide sequence: TGTGCCAGCAGCTCCTCCGGTACGCATTTGAACACTGAAGCTTTCTTT. This encodes CASSSSGTHLNTEAFF.

V is TRBV24-1 and J is TRBJ2-3; a weak D match, TRBD1 (5 bases). The CDR3 consists of 14 residues. Trimming pared 5 bases from V and 4 bases from J, leaving 12 bases between. Germline V gene data show CDR1 as KGHDR and CDR2 as SFDVKD. CDR3 nucleotides: TGTGCCACCAGTGCTTATGGGGCCGCAGATACGCAGTATTTT. Translated, it gives CATSAYGAADTQYF.

The chain carries TRBV16 and TRBJ1-5, with no clear D. V was shortened by 3 bases and J by 0 bases, with 9 bases between the two germline ends. Per germline, CDR1 KGHSY and CDR2 FQNENV. The CDR3 runs 15 residues. CDR3 DNA: TGTGCCAGCAGCCACGCAGGTTATAGCAATCAGCCCCAGCATTTT. Translating it yields CASSHAGYSNQPQHF.

This chain connects TRBV30 to TRBJ2-7; 8 bases map to TRBD1. V trimming: 5 bases; J trimming: 0 bases; junction bases outside the gene matches: 6. Germline V gene lookup returns CDR1 GTSNPN and CDR2 SVGIG (reference sequence). The CDR3 has 14 amino acids. CDR3 amino acids: CAWVRTGSSYEQYF. CDR3 nucleotide sequence: TGTGCCTGGGTTAGGACAGGGAGCTCCTACGAGCAGTACTTC.

The V gene is TRBV5-1, the J gene TRBJ2-3; D may be TRBD1 (6 bases). Trimming stripped 0 bases from V and 4 bases from J, with 12 bases between. The CDR3 covers 15 residues. Germline loops: CDR1 SGHRS, CDR2 YFSETQ. CDR3 sequence (DNA): TGCGCCAGCAGCTTGGTCGGAAAGGGGGCAGATACGCAGTATTTT. Residues: CASSLVGKGADTQYF.

The genes are TRBV3-1 (or the pseudogene TRBV3-2) and TRBJ2-5; 9 bases agree with TRBD2. CDR3 size: 14 residues. The trim removed 4 bases at V and 5 bases at J, leaving 5 bases unmatched. Germline CDR1 LGHDT, CDR2 YNNKEL (reference sequence). CDR3 protein: CASSPAGGGETQYF. The DNA for the CDR3 is TGTGCCAGCAGCCCAGCGGGGGGTGGGGAGACCCAGTACTTC.

This clone was seen once. The V call is TRBV18, the J call TRBJ2-5; a weak D match, TRBD1 (6 bases). The germline gives CDR1 KGHSH, CDR2 LQKENI. The CDR3 has 13 residues. Between the trimmed V and J ends, which lost 5 bases and 2 bases, there was a span of 9 bases. CDR3 in amino acids: CASSARGQETQYF. The CDR3 coding sequence is TGTGCCAGCTCAGCCAGGGGACAAGAGACCCAGTACTTC.

This clone was found once. The DNA for the CDR3 is TGTGCCAGCAGTTCAGGGGCGATAAGGACCGGGGAGCTGTTTTTT. This encodes CASSSGAIRTGELFF. The V call is TRBV27, the J call TRBJ2-2; a weak D match, TRBD1 (6 bases). V was shortened by 4 bases and J by 5 bases, with 14 bases between the two germline ends. Germline CDR1 reads MNHEY; CDR2 reads SMNVEV (reference sequence). There are 15 residues in the CDR3.

V is TRBV5-5 and J is TRBJ2-3; D perhaps matches TRBD2 (5 bases). The V gene lost 1 base and the J gene lost 6 bases, with 9 bases spanning the gap. There are 13 residues in the CDR3. CDR1 is SGHKS and CDR2 is YYEKEE in the germline V gene (reference sequence). The CDR3 sequence: CASSLLGGDTQYF. The CDR3 DNA reads as TGTGCCAGCAGCTTGTTGGGCGGGGATACGCAGTATTTT.

This clone has only a few counts. The CDR3 loop is CAISESIEQTYGYTF. CDR3 nucleotides: TGTGCCATCAGTGAGTCGATAGAACAGACCTATGGCTACACCTTC. The chain uses TRBV10-3 and TRBJ1-2; no reliable D call. This CDR3 contains 15 residues. Germline-derived CDR1 and CDR2 are ENHRY and SYGVKD. V gave up 0 bases and J gave up 4 bases, with 12 bases separating them.

This clone appeared a few times. The chain employs TRBV9 and TRBJ1-3; D is unclear. CDR1 SGDLS and CDR2 YYNGEE come from the germline V gene. The V end lost 0 bases, the J end lost 0 bases, and 16 bases lay between the germline ends. The CDR3 runs to 18 residues. CDR3 loop: CASSVGLLGSSSGNTIYF. DNA for the CDR3: TGTGCCAGCAGCGTAGGGCTCTTGGGCAGCAGCTCTGGAAACACCATATATTTT.

This sequence joins TRBV7-9 and TRBJ2-3, with 14 bases identical to TRBD2. The CDR3 length is 18 residues. The germline gives CDR1 SEHNR, CDR2 FQNEAQ (reference sequence). Unmatched junction bases numbered 6, after V lost 2 bases and J lost 2 bases. The CDR3 loop is CASSLWGLAGAYTDTQYF. CDR3 DNA sequence: TGTGCCAGCAGCTTATGGGGACTAGCGGGGGCCTACACAGATACGCAGTATTTT.

V is TRBV5-1 and J is TRBJ1-4; 8 positions match TRBD1. Germline V CDR1 and CDR2: SGHRS, YFSETQ. The CDR3 loop spans 15 amino acids. The V segment lost 4 bases and the J segment 5 bases; nucleotides outside the gene matches: 7. The CDR3 spells CASSQGDRRNEKLFF. DNA of the CDR3: TGCGCCAGCAGCCAGGGGGACAGGAGGAATGAAAAACTGTTTTTT.

This chain uses TRBV7-2 with TRBJ2-5; the match to TRBD2 covers 9 bases. The CDR3 sequence is 15 residues long. The V gene end was trimmed by 5 bases and the J gene end by 1 base; junction bases not matched to a gene: 5. Germline V gene data show CDR1 as SGHTA and CDR2 as FQGNSA. CDR3 region: CASSIRAGGQETQYF. The CDR3 bases are TGTGCCAGCAGCATTAGAGCGGGGGGCCAAGAGACCCAGTACTTC.

The V call is TRBV6-5, the J call TRBJ2-7; 8 positions agree with TRBD1. The V segment lost 6 bases and the J segment 2 bases; nucleotides outside the gene matches: 3. Looked up from germline, CDR1 is MNHEY and CDR2 is SVGAGI. There are 13 residues in the CDR3. Here the CDR3 reads CASRSTGAYEQYF. The CDR3, as DNA: TGTGCCAGCAGGTCGACAGGGGCCTACGAGCAGTACTTC.

This sequence joins TRBV9 and TRBJ1-1, with D maybe TRBD1 (6 bases). Deletions cut 0 bases from V and 4 bases from J, with 10 bases between. Germline V gives CDR1 SGDLS, CDR2 YYNGEE. The length of the CDR3 is 14 residues. The CDR3, as DNA: TGTGCCAGCAGCGTAGACAGGGTCGGCACTGAAGCTTTCTTT. Translating gives CASSVDRVGTEAFF.

This sequence joins TRBV7-2 and TRBJ2-7; possibly TRBD1 for D (6 bases). The CDR3 extends over 15 amino acids. Trimming took 0 bases from V and 1 from J, leaving 10 bases between them. CDR1 SGHTA and CDR2 FQGNSA come from the germline V gene. The CDR3 DNA reads TGTGCCAGCAGCTTAGCAGGGGGAGTATCCTACGAGCAGTACTTC. As protein: CASSLAGGVSYEQYF.

The chain couples TRBV5-1 to TRBJ2-2, with 9 bases that match TRBD1. Germline CDR1 and CDR2: SGHRS and YFSETQ. The junction had 4 bases not matched to a gene; V was cut back by 3 bases and J by 4 bases. This CDR3 comprises 15 residues. Here the CDR3 DNA reads TGCGCCAGCAGCTGGGACAGGGTAGTCACCGGGGAGCTGTTTTTT. Its protein product is CASSWDRVVTGELFF.

CDR3 region: CASSTYGQRNEQFF. DNA of the CDR3: TGTGCCAGCAGCACGTATGGGCAGAGAAATGAGCAGTTCTTC. V and J are TRBV7-2 and TRBJ2-1; D is uncertain. The CDR3 runs 14 residues. V gave up 5 bases and J gave up 7 bases, with 15 bases separating them. Germline V gene data show CDR1 as SGHTA and CDR2 as FQGNSA. Full variable domain (remainder filled in from reference TRBV7-2 and TRBJ2-1): GAGVSQSPSNKVTEKGKDVELRCDPISGHTALYWYRQSLGQGLEFLIYFQGNSAPDKSGLPSDRFSAERTGGSVSTLTIQRTQQEDSAVYLCASSTYGQRNEQFFGPGTRLTVL.

V gene TRBV15 combines with J gene TRBJ1-1, with 9 bases identical to TRBD1. CDR1 is LNHNV and CDR2 is YYDKDF in the germline V gene (reference sequence). J lost 6 bases, V lost 1 base, and 9 bases had no gene match. The CDR3 is made up of 16 amino acids. The CDR3 DNA follows: TGTGCCACCAGCAGAGTTCCGACAGGGGGGGTACCTGAAGCTTTCTTT. It is translated as CATSRVPTGGVPEAFF.

This chain links TRBV3-1 (or the pseudogene TRBV3-2) with TRBJ1-6; no reliable D call. Germline assignment: CDR1 LGHDT and CDR2 YNNKEL (reference sequence). V gave up 9 bases and J gave up 4 bases, with 10 bases separating them. The CDR3 spans 13 residues. The CDR3: CASRWQYNSPLHF. Here the CDR3 DNA reads TGTGCCAGTCGTTGGCAGTATAATTCACCCCTCCACTTT.

This chain links TRBV5-1 with TRBJ2-7; TRBD1 matches 7 bases. Per the germline V gene, CDR1 is SGHRS and CDR2 is YFSETQ. Trimming took 0 bases from V and 3 from J; bases not matched to a gene: 6. This CDR3 has 15 amino acids. DNA of the CDR3: TGCGCCAGCAGCTTGGAGGCCGGGACAGTCTACGAGCAGTACTTC. Its translation is CASSLEAGTVYEQYF.

The rearrangement joins TRBV5-4 to TRBJ2-1, with 8 positions matching TRBD2. This CDR3 comprises 16 residues. J was trimmed by 4 bases and V by 3 bases; bases with no gene match: 9. The germline gives CDR1 SGHNT, CDR2 YYREEE (reference sequence). The CDR3 nucleotides are TGTGCCAGCAGCTCCGGGGGCGGGGGGCGGTACAATGAGCAGTTCTTC. It is translated as CASSSGGGGRYNEQFF.

The chain couples TRBV7-6 to TRBJ2-1; D possibly corresponds to TRBD1 (6 bases). This CDR3 region has 16 residues. The germline V gene encodes CDR1 SGHVS and CDR2 FNYEAQ. The ends were cut back, 5 bases at V and 5 bases at J, with 19 bases in the middle. The CDR3 region is CASSSPLGHTNNEQFF. The CDR3 DNA is TGTGCCAGCAGCAGCCCCTTGGGACATACCAACAATGAGCAGTTCTTC.

CDR3 sequence: CASSEFKGPLGQGRTYEQYF. CDR3 coding DNA: TGTGCCAGCAGTGAATTTAAAGGGCCCCTGGGACAGGGAAGGACCTACGAGCAGTACTTC. The J gene is TRBJ2-7, the V gene TRBV6-1, with 9 bases fitting TRBD1. Germline-derived CDR1 and CDR2 are MNHNS and SASEGT. This CDR3 region has 20 residues. J gave up 2 bases and V 2 bases, and 19 bases lay outside the gene matches.

In nucleotides, the CDR3 is TGTGCCAGCAGTGGACGGGGGGGCCAACTTTACGAGCAGTACTTC. Amino acid sequence: CASSGRGGQLYEQYF. The gene calls are TRBV6-4 and TRBJ2-7; TRBD2 agrees at 8 bases. The CDR3 is 15 amino acids. V gave up 4 bases and J gave up 4 bases; unmatched junction bases: 9. Germline V gene lookup returns CDR1 MRHNA and CDR2 SNTAGT.